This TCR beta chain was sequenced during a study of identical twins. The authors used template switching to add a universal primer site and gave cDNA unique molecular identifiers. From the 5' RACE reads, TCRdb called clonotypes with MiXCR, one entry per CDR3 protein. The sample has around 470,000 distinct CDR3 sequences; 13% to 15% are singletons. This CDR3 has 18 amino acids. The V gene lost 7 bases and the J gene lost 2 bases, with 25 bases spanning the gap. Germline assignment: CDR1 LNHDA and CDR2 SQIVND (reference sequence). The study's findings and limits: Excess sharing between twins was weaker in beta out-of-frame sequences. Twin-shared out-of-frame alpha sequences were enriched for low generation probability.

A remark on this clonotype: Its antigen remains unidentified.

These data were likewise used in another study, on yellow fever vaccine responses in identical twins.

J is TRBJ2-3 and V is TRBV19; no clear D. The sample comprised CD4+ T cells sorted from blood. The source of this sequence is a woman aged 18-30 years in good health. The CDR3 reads CASTQKGWNLRATDTQYF. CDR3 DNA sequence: TGTGCCAGTACCCAGAAAGGATGGAACCTAAGGGCCACAGATACGCAGTATTTT.